The 28 T cell receptor beta chains reported below all come from one sample, sequenced in a study of cytomegalovirus exposure and HLA in healthy donors listed by TCRdb under 2017. The receptor library was made with the immunoSEQ multiplex PCR assay. A mixture of 60 forward primers for TCR Vbeta segments and 13 reverse primers for TCR Jbeta segments was used in the multiplex PCR. TCRdb limited this immuneACCESS table to in-frame rearrangements with V and J called. A share of clones is missing; checked studies link under half to unresolved V genes, and the rest is unexplained. The sample includes about 160,000 clones, with 80% to 90% observed a single time. The ten top clones hold approximately 7% of the sample. Sequenced sample: PBMCs. The receptors originated from a woman under 40 in good health and CMV-seropositive.

The V gene is TRBV10-3, the J gene TRBJ2-5; TRBD2 matches 7 bases. The CDR3 runs to 14 residues. V lost 0 bases to trimming and J lost 5 bases; unmatched junction nucleotides: 3. Germline-derived CDR1 and CDR2 are ENHRY and SYGVKD. For the CDR3, the DNA is TGTGCCATCAGTGAGTCGGGAGGGGTGGAGACCCAGTACTTC. This translates into CAISESGGVETQYF.

This clone appeared a few times. The V gene is TRBV28, the J gene TRBJ1-4; D is perhaps TRBD1 (5 bases). CDR1 is MDHEN and CDR2 is SYDVKM in the germline V gene. The ends were cut back, 5 bases at V and 3 bases at J, with 13 bases in the middle. This CDR3 region has 15 residues. In nucleotides, the CDR3 is TGTGCCAGCAGTGGAGCAGGGTTAGCTAATGAAAAACTGTTTTTT. It encodes CASSGAGLANEKLFF.

J is TRBJ1-2 and V is TRBV19; 10 nucleotides align to TRBD1. Germline CDR1 LNHDA, CDR2 SQIVND (reference sequence). The CDR3 length is 14 residues. V lost 0 bases and J lost 11; bases outside the gene matches: 6. The CDR3 nucleotides read TGTGCCAGTAGTATAGATGTGGGACAGGGGTATTACACCTTC. The encoded protein is CASSIDVGQGYYTF. Based on the CDR3 plus reference TRBV19 and TRBJ1-2, the full variable domain is DGGITQSPKYLFRKEGQNVTLSCEQNLNHDAMYWYRQDPGQGLRLIYYSQIVNDFQKGDIAEGYSVSREKKESFPLTVTSAQKNPTAFYLCASSIDVGQGYYTFGSGTRLTVV.

This sequence joins TRBV12-5 and TRBJ2-5, with unresolved D. V lost 4 bases and J lost 7, with 4 bases in between. This CDR3 has 10 residues. Germline V lookup: CDR1 LGHNT, CDR2 FRNRAP. CDR3 DNA: TGTGCTAGTGGTTCCCGGACCCAGTACTTC. It specifies CASGSRTQYF.

The chain has TRBV7-6 and TRBJ2-3; 9 bases match TRBD2. The CDR3 spans 15 residues. CDR1 and CDR2 (germline): SGHVS, FNYEAQ. V trimming: 5 bases; J trimming: 7 bases; junction bases outside the gene matches: 10. The CDR3 region has the DNA TGTGCCAGCAGCCTTATGAGGCTAGCGGGGAATACGCAGTATTTT. As protein: CASSLMRLAGNTQYF. The full variable domain, its missing parts supplied by reference TRBV7-6 and TRBJ2-3, is GAGVSQSPRYKVTKRGQDVALRCDPISGHVSLYWYRQALGQGPEFLTYFNYEAQQDKSGLPNDRFSAERPEGSISTLTIQRTEQRDSAMYRCASSLMRLAGNTQYFGPGTRLTVL.

The rearrangement joins TRBV23-1 to TRBJ1-6, with 10 bases lining up with TRBD1. TRBV23-1 is an ORF; its function is uncertain. The V segment lost 6 bases and the J segment 0 bases; nucleotides outside the gene matches: 5. The CDR3 has 17 amino acids. The CDR3 DNA follows: TGCGCCAGCAGAGGGACAGGGGCGATCTCCTATAATTCACCCCTCCACTTT. Translating it yields CASRGTGAISYNSPLHF.

The chain links TRBV4-3 to TRBJ1-2; D not resolved. The V and J ends lost 4 bases and 3 bases respectively, with 12 bases between them. The CDR3 has 14 amino acids. CDR1 is LGHNA, CDR2 YSLEER, per germline. The CDR3 sequence: CASSPILEDYGYTF. The CDR3 region has the DNA TGCGCCAGCAGCCCAATTCTAGAAGACTATGGCTACACCTTC.

CDR3 sequence reads: CASSFLQRGSSYNEQFF. CDR3 DNA: TGCGCCAGCAGCTTCCTCCAGCGGGGGAGCTCCTACAATGAGCAGTTCTTC. The V and J genes are TRBV5-1 and TRBJ2-1, with 8 nucleotides matching TRBD2. This CDR3 spans 17 amino acids. From germline, CDR1 is SGHRS and CDR2 YFSETQ. Trimming removed 2 bases from V and 0 bases from J; junction bases left unmatched: 7.

The chain joins TRBV7-8 to TRBJ2-1, with 11 nucleotides matching TRBD2. CDR1 and CDR2 from the germline V gene are SGHVS and FQNEAQ. V lost 5 bases to trimming and J lost 8 bases; unmatched junction nucleotides: 11. The CDR3 covers 16 residues. The CDR3, as DNA: TGTGCCAGCAGCCTACTTGGGACTAGCGGTTACGATGAGCAGTTCTTC. Protein product: CASSLLGTSGYDEQFF.

V and J are TRBV7-2 and TRBJ1-6; D possibly corresponds to TRBD1 (5 bases). CDR1 is SGHTA and CDR2 is FQGNSA in the germline V gene. This CDR3 comprises 14 residues. With 2 bases removed from V and 9 bases from J, the gap between germline ends came to 11 bases. This CDR3 reads CASSLNQGSSPLHF. The DNA for the CDR3 is TGTGCCAGCAGCTTAAATCAGGGTAGTTCACCCCTCCACTTT.

The chain employs TRBV5-5 and TRBJ1-5; 8 positions match TRBD1. V lost 0 bases, J lost 6 bases, and 5 bases stayed unmatched. This CDR3 is 15 amino acids long. Germline lookup yields CDR1 SGHKS and CDR2 YYEKEE (reference sequence). CDR3: CASSLDQGAGQPQHF. CDR3 nucleotides: TGTGCCAGCAGCTTGGATCAGGGGGCAGGTCAGCCCCAGCATTTT.

The rearrangement links TRBV18 to TRBJ2-3, with 11 bases lining up with TRBD2. The germline V gene has CDR1 KGHSH and CDR2 LQKENI. The CDR3 totals 18 residues. Trimming cost V 5 bases and J 2 bases; bases outside gene matches: 12. CDR3 amino acids: CASSIYGLAGGTTDTQYF. In nucleotides, the CDR3 is TGTGCCAGCTCAATATACGGCCTAGCGGGGGGTACCACAGATACGCAGTATTTT.

The V and J genes are TRBV9 and TRBJ2-1, with 9 positions matching TRBD1. J was trimmed by 4 bases and V by 3 bases; bases with no gene match: 8. The length of the CDR3 is 16 residues. In germline, CDR1 is SGDLS, CDR2 YYNGEE. CDR3 in DNA: TGTGCCAGCAGCGCTTCCGGGACAGGGCTATACAATGAGCAGTTCTTC. Its protein product is CASSASGTGLYNEQFF.

The chain recombines TRBV7-9 with TRBJ1-4; a weak D match, TRBD1 (6 bases). CDR3 length equals 18 residues. Germline V gene sequence: CDR1 SEHNR, CDR2 FQNEAQ (reference sequence). V was cut by 2 bases and J by 2 bases, with 18 bases left in between. This CDR3 is CASSLIFGRGETNEKLFF. CDR3 nucleotides: TGTGCCAGCAGCTTAATTTTCGGCAGGGGAGAGACTAATGAAAAACTGTTTTTT.

V is TRBV27 and J is TRBJ1-6; no clear D. The germline CDR1 and CDR2 sequences are MNHEY and SMNVEV (reference sequence). CDR3 length equals 13 residues. Deletions cut 6 bases from V and 5 bases from J, with 8 bases between. CDR3 sequence: CASRGLNNSPLHF. CDR3 in DNA: TGTGCCAGCAGAGGACTTAATAATTCACCCCTCCACTTT.

The chain couples TRBV10-3 to TRBJ1-3; 10 nucleotides line up with TRBD1. V dropped 7 bases and J dropped 2; count of bases not matched to a gene: 14. Per germline, CDR1 ENHRY and CDR2 SYGVKD. This CDR3 has 18 residues. CDR3 amino acids: CAIKGTGVLHKPGNTIYF. CDR3 sequence (DNA): TGTGCCATCAAGGGGACAGGGGTCCTCCACAAGCCTGGAAACACCATATATTTT.

The chain links TRBV15 to TRBJ1-4; 9 nucleotides line up with TRBD1. V lost 0 bases, J lost 9 bases, and 11 bases stayed unmatched. CDR1 and CDR2 (germline): LNHNV, YYDKDF (reference sequence). The CDR3 is 17 amino acids. CDR3: CATSREILGTGSKKLFF. The CDR3 nucleotides read TGTGCCACCAGCAGAGAGATCCTCGGGACAGGGTCTAAAAAACTGTTTTTT.

CDR3 sequence reads: CASSYSSGQETQYF. The CDR3 DNA is TGTGCCAGCAGTTACTCGTCGGGCCAAGAGACCCAGTACTTC. This rearrangement joins TRBV6-5 to TRBJ2-5; no clear D gene. Germline V gene data show CDR1 as MNHEY and CDR2 as SVGAGI. With 0 bases removed from V and 1 base from J, the gap between germline ends came to 6 bases. CDR3 length: 14 amino acids.

This clone was counted only a few times. The gene calls are TRBV13 and TRBJ1-1; D is uncertain. V was pared by 9 bases and J by 0 bases, with 14 bases between. CDR1 and CDR2 (germline): PRHDT, FYEKMQ (reference sequence). This CDR3 contains 14 residues. Written as DNA, the CDR3 is TGTGCCAGTAAGATGGGAGTTTTGAACACTGAAGCTTTCTTT. Protein sequence: CASKMGVLNTEAFF.

V and J are TRBV6-5 and TRBJ2-7, with 8 bases identical to TRBD1. Germline V lookup: CDR1 MNHEY, CDR2 SVGAGI. The V gene end was trimmed by 8 bases and the J gene end by 5 bases; junction bases not matched to a gene: 5. The CDR3 length is 12 residues. The CDR3 nucleotides read TGTGCCAGCCACAGGGGGTCCAACGAGCAGTACTTC. Its protein is CASHRGSNEQYF.

This rearrangement joins TRBV9 to TRBJ1-5; D may be TRBD1 (6 bases). The V end was cut by 4 bases, the J end by 4 bases, with 15 bases between. Germline CDR1 is SGDLS and CDR2 is YYNGEE. The CDR3 consists of 15 residues. The CDR3 nucleotides are TGTGCCAGCAGCTCGACAGGCTCCCCTAATCAGCCCCAGCATTTT. Translation gives CASSSTGSPNQPQHF. The full variable domain, its missing parts supplied by reference TRBV9 and TRBJ1-5, is DSGVTQTPKHLITATGQRVTLRCSPRSGDLSVYWYQQSLDQGLQFLIQYYNGEERAKGNILERFSAQQFPDLHSELNLSSLELGDSALYFCASSSTGSPNQPQHFGDGTRLSIL.

The genes are TRBV7-9 and TRBJ1-5; 9 nucleotides agree with TRBD1. V lost 4 bases to trimming and J lost 4 bases; unmatched junction nucleotides: 5. Germline V gene lookup returns CDR1 SEHNR and CDR2 FQNEAQ (reference sequence). The CDR3 is 15 amino acids. The CDR3 nucleotides read TGTGCCAGCAGCTCCCCGGGACAGGGAAATCAGCCCCAGCATTTT. This translates into CASSSPGQGNQPQHF.

V and J are TRBV9 and TRBJ1-6; D is perhaps TRBD1 (6 bases). CDR1 SGDLS and CDR2 YYNGEE come from the germline V gene. V lost 4 bases and J 5 bases, leaving 16 bases between the germline ends. CDR3 size: 16 residues. The CDR3 DNA is TGTGCCAGCAGCCCCAAACAGGGTCCGAATAATTCACCCCTCCACTTT. Translation gives CASSPKQGPNNSPLHF.

The V call is TRBV19, the J call TRBJ2-5, with 7 positions matching TRBD1. The CDR3 is made up of 14 amino acids. Germline-derived CDR1 and CDR2 are LNHDA and SQIVND (reference sequence). After removal of 6 bases from V and 1 base from J, the junction contained 5 bases not matched to a gene. The CDR3 is CASRPTGVQETQYF. The CDR3 nucleotides are TGTGCCAGTAGGCCAACAGGGGTCCAAGAGACCCAGTACTTC.

This chain joins TRBV14 and TRBJ1-2; no firm D call. Trimming removed 3 bases from V and 3 bases from J, with 14 bases in between. CDR3 size: 15 residues. Germline CDR1 and CDR2: SGHDN and FVKESK. In DNA form, the CDR3 reads TGTGCCAGCAGCCACGCGGGCGGACCGGACTATGGCTACACCTTC. This codes for CASSHAGGPDYGYTF.

The rearrangement joins TRBV6-1 to TRBJ2-3; 10 bases are a match to TRBD1. Per the germline V gene, CDR1 is MNHNS and CDR2 is SASEGT. CDR3 length equals 16 residues. The J segment lost 3 bases and the V segment lost 4 bases, leaving 7 bases of the junction unmatched. The CDR3 nucleotides are TGTGCCAGCAGTGGGGTAGGACAGGGGGGAACAGATACGCAGTATTTT. Translating gives CASSGVGQGGTDTQYF.

V gene TRBV5-5 combines with J gene TRBJ2-6, with D unclear. Germline CDR1 SGHKS, CDR2 YYEKEE (reference sequence). This CDR3 has 15 residues. V shed 4 bases and J shed 4 bases, with 12 bases lying between them. The CDR3, as DNA: TGTGCCAGCAGCCCACTCCCCTCCGGGGCCAACGTCCTGACTTTC. This sequence encodes CASSPLPSGANVLTF.

The chain combines TRBV4-3 with TRBJ2-3; 11 positions match TRBD2. V trimming: 0 bases; J trimming: 2 bases; junction bases outside the gene matches: 4. CDR1 is LGHNA and CDR2 is YSLEER in the germline V gene. This CDR3 comprises 17 residues. CDR3 DNA: TGCGCCAGCAGCCAAGATGGACTAGCGGGCCACACAGATACGCAGTATTTT. Residues: CASSQDGLAGHTDTQYF.